These 25 T cell receptor beta chains share one sample of origin, sequenced in a study of vaccination and CD4 T cells after COVID-19. The treatment was: approximately nine-day PBMC culture with coronavirus spike peptide pools or control peptides (ViraFEST assay). Their specific antigens are unknown. Sequenced with the Oncomine TCR Beta short-read assay was DNA taken from cultured CD4+ T cells. TCRdb re-called the PCR reads through MiXCR, storing one row per CDR3 protein. The table has 12,000 to 15,000 distinct CDR3 sequences, about 31% seen once; the top ten hold about 20%. The sample consisted of cultured CD4+ T cells from blood. Receptors originate from a human donor with COVID-19.

The chain combines TRBV6-1 with TRBJ1-1; weak D call: TRBD1 (6 bases). CDR1 is MNHNS, CDR2 SASEGT, per germline. The CDR3 consists of 13 residues. Trimming took off 6 bases at V and 4 bases at J, with 12 bases between the two ends. CDR3 loop: CASRQGFGTEAFF. The CDR3 nucleotides are TGTGCCAGCAGACAGGGTTTTGGCACTGAAGCTTTCTTT.

This clonotype has more than one count but fewer than ten. This chain connects TRBV14 to TRBJ1-2, with TRBD1 matching 7 bases. The V gene end was trimmed by 2 bases and the J gene end by 7 bases; junction bases not matched to a gene: 7. The length of the CDR3 is 14 residues. The germline V gene has CDR1 SGHDN and CDR2 FVKESK. CDR3: CASSQLRDSSGYTF. The CDR3 DNA reads TGTGCCAGCAGCCAACTCCGGGACAGTAGTGGCTACACCTTC.

This rearrangement joins TRBV29-1 to TRBJ2-3; tentatively, D is TRBD2 (6 bases). Trimming pared 3 bases from V and 0 bases from J, leaving 25 bases between. The CDR3 has 19 residues. CDR1 SQVTM and CDR2 ANQGSEA come from the germline V gene. The CDR3 here is CSVEGWPGGKTTSTDTQYF. The CDR3 DNA reads as TGCAGCGTTGAGGGGTGGCCTGGGGGGAAAACTACTAGCACAGATACGCAGTATTTT.

This clonotype was counted between two and nine times. A read error may account for a junction end that differs from germline. V is TRBV6-1 and J is TRBJ2-1; the D gene is possibly TRBD2 (5 bases). Germline CDR1 and CDR2: MNHNS and SASEGT. The CDR3 consists of 11 residues. CDR3 DNA sequence: TGTGCCAGCAGTGAATTGGGCGGGCATGTCTTC. Amino acids: CASSELGGHVF.

This clonotype was seen a handful of times. This sequence joins TRBV7-6 and TRBJ2-7; TRBD1 aligns across 9 bases. Trimming at V came to 1 base and at J to 3 bases, leaving 19 bases not matched to a gene. The germline V gene has CDR1 SGHVS and CDR2 FNYEAQ. The CDR3 is 20 residues long. The CDR3 protein is CASSLVWGDRGSRSSYEQYF. The CDR3 nucleotides are TGTGCCAGCAGCTTAGTCTGGGGTGACAGGGGGAGCCGCTCAAGCTACGAGCAGTACTTC.

The V call is TRBV7-2, the J call TRBJ1-1; the D gene is possibly TRBD1 (5 bases). There are 14 residues in the CDR3. Germline V gene data show CDR1 as SGHTA and CDR2 as FQGNSA. The V end was cut by 8 bases, the J end by 1 base, with 14 bases between. CDR3 in DNA: TGTGCCAGCGTCCCCTGGGGCCGGAACACTGAAGCTTTCTTT. It encodes CASVPWGRNTEAFF.

This clonotype was detected a few times. The chain links TRBV7-8 to TRBJ2-6; D is uncertain. Trimming cost V 6 bases and J 0 bases, with 24 bases left between them. CDR1 SGHVS and CDR2 FQNEAQ come from the germline V gene. This CDR3 contains 20 residues. CDR3 nucleotide sequence: TGTGCCAGCAGGCTAAATCAAATAGTTCCCCGAGACTCTGGGGCCAACGTCCTGACTTTC. Residues: CASRLNQIVPRDSGANVLTF.

J is TRBJ2-1 and V is TRBV6-4; 12 nucleotides line up with TRBD2. Germline V gene lookup returns CDR1 MRHNA and CDR2 SNTAGT. Trimming took 3 bases from V and 0 from J; bases not matched to a gene: 9. The CDR3 extends over 19 amino acids. The CDR3 DNA reads TGTGCCAGCAGTGAAGAGGGACTAGCGGGTCCGTTCTCCTACAATGAGCAGTTCTTC. The encoded protein is CASSEEGLAGPFSYNEQFF.

The chain joins TRBV5-6 to TRBJ1-6, with 8 positions matching TRBD1. CDR1 and CDR2 (germline): SGHDT, YYEEEE. This CDR3 has 19 amino acids. V was pared by 4 bases and J by 0 bases, with 12 bases of the junction left unmatched. CDR3 residues: CASSTYRTGSSSYNSPLHF. CDR3 sequence (DNA): TGTGCCAGCAGCACCTATAGGACAGGGTCTTCCTCCTATAATTCACCCCTCCACTTT. The entire variable domain, with the rest obtained from reference TRBV5-6 and TRBJ1-6, is as follows: DAGVTQSPTHLIKTRGQQVTLRCSPKSGHDTVSWYQQALGQGPQFIFQYYEEEERQRGNFPDRFSGHQFPNYSSELNVNALLLGDSALYLCASSTYRTGSSSYNSPLHFGNGTRLTVT.

J is TRBJ1-4 and V is TRBV20-1, with D maybe TRBD1 (5 bases). From germline, CDR1 is DFQATT and CDR2 SNEGSKA (reference sequence). V dropped 2 bases and J dropped 8 bases, with 12 bases sitting between them. The CDR3 covers 13 residues. This CDR3 is CSARIGADEKLFF. CDR3 nucleotides: TGCAGTGCTAGAATAGGGGCGGACGAAAAACTGTTTTTT.

This clonotype was observed a handful of times. This sequence joins TRBV28 and TRBJ1-2; weak D call: TRBD1 (6 bases). The CDR3 is 13 amino acids. The germline V gene encodes CDR1 MDHEN and CDR2 SYDVKM. Trimming took 5 bases from V and 4 from J, leaving 11 bases between them. The CDR3 sequence is CASSRTDSYGYTF. The CDR3 DNA reads TGTGCCAGCAGTCGGACAGATTCCTATGGCTACACCTTC.

This clonotype is labeled as medium-sized. The rearrangement links TRBV20-1 to TRBJ1-5; D is undetermined. Trimming left V 2 bases short and J 6 bases short, with 11 bases between. CDR1 and CDR2 from the germline V gene are DFQATT and SNEGSKA (reference sequence). This CDR3 region has 13 residues. CDR3 region: CSARSQDGQPQHF. CDR3 in DNA: TGCAGTGCTAGAAGCCAGGATGGTCAGCCCCAGCATTTT.

In this sample, this clonotype turned up a few times. CDR3 amino acids: CASSLSGGELFF. The CDR3 DNA sequence: TGTGCCAGCAGCCTCAGCGGGGGTGAGCTGTTTTTT. The chain combines TRBV7-6 with TRBJ2-2; 8 nucleotides line up with TRBD2. This CDR3 has 12 amino acids. Germline V lookup: CDR1 SGHVS, CDR2 FNYEAQ. J gave up 11 bases and V 5 bases, and 4 bases lay outside the gene matches.

This clonotype showed up just a few times. The rearrangement uses TRBV20-1 and TRBJ2-7; a possible D gene is TRBD1 (6 bases). The V gene lost 0 bases and the J gene lost 1 base, with 13 bases spanning the gap. The CDR3 totals 15 residues. Germline CDR1 is DFQATT and CDR2 is SNEGSKA (reference sequence). The CDR3 reads CSARDNRVSSYEQYF. DNA of the CDR3: TGCAGTGCTAGAGATAACAGGGTTTCTTCCTACGAGCAGTACTTC.

The chain uses TRBV18 and TRBJ1-1; D is unresolved. Looked up from germline, CDR1 is KGHSH and CDR2 is LQKENI. This CDR3 is built from 14 residues. With 1 base removed from V and 2 bases from J, the gap between germline ends came to 8 bases. This CDR3 reads CASSPRAFNTEAFF. The CDR3 nucleotides are TGTGCCAGCTCACCACGGGCGTTCAACACTGAAGCTTTCTTT.

The rearrangement uses TRBV28 and TRBJ1-1, with a weak D call TRBD1 (5 bases). Trimming stripped 7 bases from V and 1 base from J, with 13 bases between. There are 14 residues in the CDR3. Germline V lookup: CDR1 MDHEN, CDR2 SYDVKM. The CDR3 reads CASMVGAANTEAFF. The CDR3 nucleotides are TGTGCCAGCATGGTCGGGGCCGCGAACACTGAAGCTTTCTTT.

This chain connects TRBV30 to TRBJ1-5, with TRBD1 matching 8 bases. V shed 0 bases, J shed 6 bases, and the junction held 7 bases outside the gene matches. The CDR3 contains 15 residues. CDR1 and CDR2 from the germline V gene are GTSNPN and SVGIG (reference sequence). Here the CDR3 DNA reads TGTGCCTGGAGTGTAGGGGCAGGGGGCCCTCAGCCCCAGCATTTT. This gives the protein CAWSVGAGGPQPQHF.

The chain combines TRBV11-3 with TRBJ2-3, with 7 bases lining up with TRBD1. With 6 bases clipped from V and 0 bases from J, the junction kept 6 bases outside the gene matches. Per the germline V gene, CDR1 is SGHNT and CDR2 is YENEEA. The CDR3 is 15 amino acids. This CDR3 reads CASSTGQESTDTQYF. CDR3 in DNA: TGTGCCAGCAGTACCGGACAGGAAAGCACAGATACGCAGTATTTT.

The V call is TRBV19, the J call TRBJ2-7, with unresolved D. The CDR3 has 13 amino acids. Germline CDR1 LNHDA, CDR2 SQIVND (reference sequence). With 5 bases removed from V and 4 bases from J, the gap between germline ends came to 12 bases. CDR3 nucleotide sequence: TGTGCCAGTAGTTCCGCGCGCTTTTACGAGCAGTACTTC. This codes for CASSSARFYEQYF.

The gene calls are TRBV11-2 and TRBJ1-2; 10 nucleotides align to TRBD1. The germline gives CDR1 SGHAT, CDR2 FQNNGV. Trimming at V came to 1 base and at J to 3 bases, leaving 5 bases not matched to a gene. This CDR3 is built from 16 residues. CDR3 sequence (DNA): TGTGCCAGCAGCTTAGGATACGGGACAGGGGACTATGGCTACACCTTC. This encodes CASSLGYGTGDYGYTF.

This chain connects TRBV2 to TRBJ1-1; 8 bases fit TRBD1. This CDR3 is 13 amino acids long. The germline gives CDR1 SNHLY, CDR2 FYNNEI. Losses at the gene ends were 7 bases for V and 6 bases for J; bases not matched to a gene: 7. CDR3 protein: CASNADRGSEAFF. The CDR3, as DNA: TGTGCCAGCAACGCAGACAGGGGCTCTGAAGCTTTCTTT.

There are a few counts of this clonotype. V and J are TRBV7-3 and TRBJ1-1; D is possibly TRBD1 (5 bases). The CDR3 extends over 13 amino acids. Germline CDR1 SGHTA, CDR2 FQGTGA. V lost 4 bases, J lost 5 bases, and 11 bases lay in between. The CDR3 bases are TGTGCCAGCAGCTCTCGAGAGGGGACTGAAGCTTTCTTT. It yields the protein CASSSREGTEAFF.

The genes are TRBV6-2 or TRBV6-3 and TRBJ1-1; no clear D gene. V shed 2 bases and J shed 6 bases, with 19 bases lying between them. The length of the CDR3 is 16 residues. CDR1 MNHEY and CDR2 SVGEGT come from the germline V gene. The CDR3 nucleotides read TGTGCCAGCAGTTACCCCCTACAACGGAGGTCCCCTGAAGCTTTCTTT. It yields the protein CASSYPLQRRSPEAFF.

The gene calls are TRBV4-3 and TRBJ1-2; TRBD1 is a possible D gene (5 bases). The CDR3 has 13 residues. Germline V lookup: CDR1 LGHNA, CDR2 YSLEER. The V gene lost 4 bases and the J gene lost 2 bases, with 8 bases spanning the gap. The CDR3 region is CASSPRENYGYTF. Written as DNA, the CDR3 is TGCGCCAGCAGCCCCAGGGAAAACTATGGCTACACCTTC.

The V and J genes are TRBV30 and TRBJ2-1, with a weak D call TRBD1 (5 bases). CDR3 length equals 13 residues. V shed 4 bases and J shed 7 bases, with 14 bases lying between them. Germline-derived CDR1 and CDR2 are GTSNPN and SVGIG (reference sequence). The CDR3 sequence is CAWTPGPRNEQFF. CDR3 coding DNA: TGTGCCTGGACCCCAGGGCCAAGGAATGAGCAGTTCTTC. The full variable domain, rest sourced from reference TRBV30 and TRBJ2-1, is SQTIHQWPATLVQPVGSPLSLECTVEGTSNPNLYWYRQAAGRGLQLLFYSVGIGQISSEVPQNLSASRPQDRQFILSSKKLLLSDSGFYLCAWTPGPRNEQFFGPGTRLTVL.